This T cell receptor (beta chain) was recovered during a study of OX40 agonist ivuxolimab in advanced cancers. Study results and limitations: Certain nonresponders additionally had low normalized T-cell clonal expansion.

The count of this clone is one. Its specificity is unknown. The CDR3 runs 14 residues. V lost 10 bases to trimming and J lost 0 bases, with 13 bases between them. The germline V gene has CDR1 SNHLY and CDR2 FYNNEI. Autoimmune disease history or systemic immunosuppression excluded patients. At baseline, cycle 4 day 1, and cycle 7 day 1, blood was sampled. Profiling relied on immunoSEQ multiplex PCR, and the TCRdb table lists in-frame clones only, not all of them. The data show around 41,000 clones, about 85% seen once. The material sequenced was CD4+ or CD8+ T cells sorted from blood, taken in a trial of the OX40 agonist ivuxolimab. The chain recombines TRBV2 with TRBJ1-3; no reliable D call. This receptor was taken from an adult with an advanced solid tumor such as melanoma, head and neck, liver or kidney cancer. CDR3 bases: TGTGCCACCGGTAGACCCAGCTCTGGAAACACCATATATTTT. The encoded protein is CATGRPSSGNTIYF.